Detailed here is one T cell receptor (beta chain). The specificity of this receptor is unknown. There are no base qualities to consult, and no much larger clone falls within one base. Collaborating institutions collected whole blood in K2EDTA tubes following their own protocols. Collaborator samples were shipped for TCRbeta analysis as frozen whole blood, isolated PBMCs, or DNA extracted from either sample type. The immunoSEQ Assay, a bias-controlled multiplex PCR, was used to amplify TCRbeta CDR3 regions from genomic DNA. In the source study's methods: The number of nucleated cells in each sample was estimated by amplification of reference gene primers within the assay. To quantify the absolute abundance of each unique TCRbeta CDR3 rearrangement, sequence reads were collapsed and filtered. Productive Simpson clonality was computed per sample as the square root of Simpson's diversity index over productive rearrangements. TCRdb limited this immuneACCESS table to in-frame rearrangements with V and J called. A share of clones is missing; checked studies link under half to unresolved V genes, and the rest is unexplained. That table furnishes V, J and clone size, whereas the DNA furnished D and trimming. The sample table lists roughly 52,000 clones, around 80% of them with a count of one. 5.5% to 6% of the sample belongs to the ten largest clones.

The CDR3 covers 16 residues, taking in both the cysteine and the phenylalanine. CDR3 DNA only is kept here, 48 bases in frame from base 1. Trimming takes 5 bases off V and 2 bases off J; junction bases not matched to a gene: 6. The germline V gene (reference sequence) gives CDR1 as SEHNR and CDR2 as FQNEAQ. The sample comes from a study of blood T cell repertoires in COVID-19 (dated by TCRdb to about 2020). Regarding the study in general: Samples from collaborators originated in the United States, Italy and Spain and spanned both the acute and convalescent phases of COVID-19. Subjects who had been exposed to COVID-19, were actively infected with it, or had recovered from it provided the deeply sampled blood TCRbeta repertoires that made up the dataset. The repertoires were released in a freely available public database meant as a resource for research on the immune response to SARS-CoV-2. Nearly every sample came with metadata listing a de-identified subject ID, COVID-19 status, age in years and sex. The prospective study material was composed of cDNA or gDNA derived from T cells, B-cell-depleted T cells, or PBMCs. Samples were obtained from the ongoing ImmuneRACE study (first 160 participants) and from over a thousand subjects provided by 6 global collaborators. HLA class I and class II types, where available, came from metadata supplied by the sample provider rather than from assay-based typing.

The study at large found these results: How much clinical and demographic metadata was included differed by source and by participant, and the metadata was provided uncurated.

The V gene is TRBV7-9 and the J gene is TRBJ1-5, with 10 bases aligning to TRBD1. The sequencing sample was made of peripheral blood. The clonotype comes from a human donor in a cohort sampled during active or convalescent COVID-19. CDR3 protein: CASSRGTGVGNQPQHF. Here is the DNA: TGTGCCAGCAGCAGAGGGACAGGGGTAGGCAATCAGCCCCAGCATTTT.